Described below is a single T cell receptor beta chain sequence and its context. These data are taken from a study of blood T cell repertoires in COVID-19. Study-wide background: Donors in the United States, Italy and Spain gave samples during acute or convalescent COVID-19. The analysed material was cDNA or gDNA that came from T cells, B-cell-depleted T cells, or PBMCs.

V dropped 0 bases and J dropped 1 base, with 10 bases sitting between them. The germline V gene has CDR1 SGHKS and CDR2 YYEKEE (reference sequence). The CDR3 sequence is 16 residues long. In the original workflow: Counts of nucleated cells, estimated from reference gene primer amplification, were obtained. The assay was immunoSEQ multiplex PCR, and TCRdb's table has in-frame clones only and misses some. D and trimming come from the DNA, and the V and J calls and clone size come from that table. The top ten hold 17% of the sample, which has 65,000 to 80,000 clones, about nine tenths seen once. The sequenced material came from peripheral blood. V gene TRBV5-5 combines with J gene TRBJ2-2; D uncertain. The sequence came from an elderly man in a cohort sampled during active COVID-19. The CDR3 region has the DNA TGTGCCAGCAGCTTGGCCACTTCGGGGAACACCGGGGAGCTGTTTTTT. This translates into CASSLATSGNTGELFF.